This TCR beta chain appears in the sequencing data of a study of cytomegalovirus exposure and HLA in healthy donors. The PCR made use of 60 Vbeta and 13 Jbeta primers. Assay used: immunoSEQ multiplex PCR; TCRdb lists only in-frame clones, some missing. Among under 150,000 clones listed, roughly three quarters were seen once. Looked up from germline, CDR1 is MNHNY and CDR2 is SVGAGI (reference sequence). The CDR3 is 13 residues long. V was trimmed by 7 bases and J by 2 bases, leaving 11 bases between them. This receptor was obtained from a man in his thirties or forties in good health and CMV-seropositive. The chain couples TRBV6-6 to TRBJ2-5, with D perhaps matching TRBD1 (6 bases). The source material was PBMCs. For the CDR3, the DNA is TGTGCCAGCACCCCGACAGGTCAAGAGACCCAGTACTTC. Residues: CASTPTGQETQYF.